The 32 T cell receptor beta chains below come from one sample, sequenced in a study of tissue T cells after allogeneic stem cell transplantation (dated by TCRdb to between 2021 and 2024). Explained via the paper, the time point label denotes: mouse harvest day 7 after allogeneic transplant. Mouse grafts combined 10^7 T-cell-depleted bone marrow cells with 10^6 splenic CD5+ T cells, given via tail vein injection. The library was obtained by the immunoSEQ multiplex PCR assay. This is the immuneACCESS table as TCRdb keeps it, with only in-frame sequences that have V and J called. A part of the clones is gone; compared with another copy, unresolved V genes explain less than half, and the rest is unexplained. Present in this sample are thousands of clones, roughly three fifths of which were seen just once. The leading ten clones occupy roughly 30% of the sample. The sample comprised spleen. Receptor source: a female BALB/c mouse given C57BL/6 T cells with graft-versus-host disease after an allogeneic hematopoietic cell transplant.

Turning to this clone: The listed genes are named as in mouse. Read coverage stops 1 residue before the CDR3 terminus; the germline J gene supplies the remainder. This sequence joins TRBV3 and TRBJ2-7, with TRBD1 identical over 8 bases. The CDR3 runs 15 residues. The V gene end was trimmed by 3 bases and the J gene end by 0 bases; junction bases not matched to a gene: 4. From germline, CDR1 is SNHLY and CDR2 FYNGKV (reference sequence). CDR3 DNA, as far as it was read: TGTGCCAGCAGCTTCCGGGACAGGAGCTCCTATGAACAGTAC. Translating it yields CASSFRDRSSYEQY. The CDR3, in full, reads CASSFRDRSSYEQYF. Looking up the rest from reference TRBV3 and TRBJ2-7 gives the full variable domain: GPKVLQIPSHQIIDMGQMVTLNCDPVSNHLYFYWYKQILGQQMEFLVNFYNGKVMEKSKLFKDQFSVERPDGSYFTLKIQPTALEDSAVYFCASSFRDRSSYEQYFGPGTRLTVL.

Notes on this clone: Gene names are mouse gene names. The read terminates 1 residue before the CDR3 end, so the remaining end is supplied by the germline J gene. The chain joins TRBV1 to TRBJ1-1; 8 bases line up with TRBD1. This CDR3 is 14 amino acids long. Germline V gives CDR1 NSQYPW, CDR2 LRSPGD (reference sequence). The V segment lost 6 bases and the J segment 0 bases; nucleotides outside the gene matches: 3. The part of the CDR3 DNA that was read is TGCACCTGCAGGGACAGGGTCGCAAACACAGAAGTCTTC. It encodes CTCRDRVANTEVF. The whole CDR3 is CTCRDRVANTEVFF. Together with reference TRBV1 and TRBJ1-1, the CDR3 gives the full variable domain: VTLLEQNPRWRLVPRGQAVNLRCILKNSQYPWMSWYQQDLQKQLQWLFTLRSPGDKEVKSLPGADYLATRVTDTELRLQVANMSQGRTLYCTCRDRVANTEVFFGKGTRLTVV.

Of note for this clone: All gene names here are mouse names. The CDR3 extends 1 residue past the end of the read, so its final part is completed from the germline J gene. The chain carries TRBV14 and TRBJ1-5; TRBD1 agrees at 7 bases. Unmatched junction bases numbered 7, after V lost 5 bases and J lost 2 bases. The germline V gene encodes CDR1 SGHDT and CDR2 FRDEAV. The CDR3 spans 15 residues. CDR3 region: CASSPDRADNQAPLF. The CDR3 bases that were read are TGTGCCAGCAGCCCCGACAGGGCGGACAACCAGGCTCCGCTT.

In this sample, this clone turned up a few times. The gene symbols are mouse symbols. The read stops 1 residue short of the end of the CDR3; the missing end is completed from the germline J gene. The J gene is TRBJ1-4, the V gene TRBV26; D remains unclear. From germline, CDR1 is KGHPV and CDR2 FQNQEV (reference sequence). The CDR3 length is 16 residues. V lost 0 bases and J 0 bases, leaving 8 bases between the germline ends. The DNA read from the CDR3 is TGTGCCAGCAGTCTGTCGATGGCATTTTCCAACGAAAGATTATTT. It is translated as CASSLSMAFSNERLF. In full, the CDR3 is CASSLSMAFSNERLFF.

This clone was picked up a small number of times. Genes here carry mouse names. With the read ending 1 residue before the CDR3 end, the germline J gene is used to fill in that end. The rearrangement joins TRBV26 to TRBJ2-1, with a possible D match to TRBD1 (5 bases). The CDR3 is 15 amino acids. Per germline, CDR1 KGHPV and CDR2 FQNQEV (reference sequence). The germline V and J ends were trimmed by 3 bases and 0 bases, with 9 bases remaining between them. The CDR3 reads CASSLRQYNYAEQFF. The DNA read from the CDR3 is TGTGCCAGCAGTCTCCGACAGTATAACTATGCTGAGCAGTTC.

A remark on this clone: Each gene name is a mouse one. The missing CDR3 end, 1 residue past where the read stops, is filled in from the germline J gene. This sequence joins TRBV3 and TRBJ2-3, with TRBD1 as a possible D gene (6 bases). The CDR3 loop spans 13 amino acids. Trimming removed 7 bases from V and 2 bases from J, with 10 bases in between. Germline V lookup: CDR1 SNHLY, CDR2 FYNGKV (reference sequence). The DNA read from the CDR3 is TGTGCCAGCAAGCGGACAGATGCAGAAACGCTGTAT. Its translation: CASKRTDAETLY. The entire CDR3 protein reads CASKRTDAETLYF.

Comments on this clone: The gene names given are mouse names. The read finishes 1 residue shy of the CDR3 end, and the germline J gene is used to complete it. This chain links TRBV13-2 with TRBJ2-4; the match to TRBD2 covers 8 bases. The CDR3 covers 12 residues. Trimming took 0 bases from V and 12 from J; bases not matched to a gene: 3. In germline, CDR1 is NNHNN, CDR2 SYGAGS (reference sequence). The CDR3 DNA, read in part, is TGTGCCAGCGGTGATGTTTGGGGGGGTTTGTAC. Translating it yields CASGDVWGGLY. In full, the CDR3 reads CASGDVWGGLYF.

In the case of this clone: The listed genes are named as in mouse. The CDR3 end lies 1 residue beyond the end of the read and is filled in from the germline J gene. The V and J genes are TRBV5 and TRBJ1-4, with no clear D. The CDR3 has 12 amino acids. In germline, CDR1 is LGHNA, CDR2 YNLKQL (reference sequence). With 0 bases removed from V and 6 bases from J, the gap between germline ends came to 2 bases. The CDR3 bases that were read are TGTGCCAGCAGCCAAGATCACGAAAGATTATTT. Translating gives CASSQDHERLF. The full CDR3 protein is CASSQDHERLFF.

The sample holds a few counts of this clone. Gene and germline names: mouse. The DNA ends 1 residue before the CDR3 does, and the rest of the CDR3 is filled in from the germline J gene. This rearrangement joins TRBV26 to TRBJ2-7; 12 bases match TRBD1. The trim removed 6 bases at V and 7 bases at J, leaving 4 bases unmatched. The germline V gene has CDR1 KGHPV and CDR2 FQNQEV (reference sequence). CDR3 length: 13 amino acids. This CDR3 is CASSWDRGREQYF. Incomplete CDR3 DNA: TGTGCCAGCAGCTGGGACAGGGGGCGAGAACAGTAC.

As to this clone: The gene names given are mouse names. The read ends 1 residue early relative to the CDR3; the germline J gene fills the gap. The rearrangement joins TRBV1 to TRBJ1-2, with 8 bases matching TRBD1. J lost 0 bases, V lost 3 bases, and 6 bases had no gene match. This CDR3 has 16 amino acids. Per the germline V gene, CDR1 is NSQYPW and CDR2 is LRSPGD (reference sequence). The CDR3 loop is CTCSARDRGANSDYTF. Incomplete CDR3 DNA: TGCACCTGCAGTGCTCGAGACAGGGGTGCAAACTCCGACTACACC.

Notes on this clone: Mouse names are used for the genes. The read ends 1 residue shy of where the CDR3 ends; the end is completed using the germline J gene. The V gene is TRBV1, the J gene TRBJ1-3, with TRBD1 identical over 9 bases. V lost 0 bases, J lost 4 bases, and 1 base stayed unmatched. From germline, CDR1 is NSQYPW and CDR2 LRSPGD (reference sequence). The CDR3 is 15 amino acids. CDR3 DNA (partial): TGCACCTGCAGTGCAGATGACAGGGGGGGAAATACGCTCTAT. As protein: CTCSADDRGGNTLY. The CDR3, in full, reads CTCSADDRGGNTLYF.

About this clone: Gene names and germline match the mouse. The read terminates 1 residue before the CDR3 end, so the remaining end is supplied by the germline J gene. Within the sample, other DNA sequences also encode this same CDR3. The genes are TRBV16 and TRBJ2-7; perhaps TRBD2 as D (6 bases). Deletions cut 3 bases from V and 7 bases from J, with 7 bases between. Germline V lookup: CDR1 SGHSA, CDR2 FRNQAP. This CDR3 is built from 11 residues. CDR3 DNA, as far as it was read: TGTGCAAGCAGCTTGGGGGGAGAACAGTAC. Protein sequence: CASSLGGEQY. The entire CDR3 protein is CASSLGGEQYF.

A few counts support this clone. All gene names here are mouse names. The read ends 1 residue shy of where the CDR3 ends; the end is completed using the germline J gene. The chain couples TRBV13-3 to TRBJ2-3; maybe TRBD1 (6 bases). V was trimmed by 4 bases and J by 0 bases, leaving 9 bases between them. Germline V gene sequence: CDR1 NNHDY, CDR2 SYVADS. The CDR3 spans 14 residues. The CDR3 sequence is CASSRDNSAETLYF. The CDR3 bases that were read are TGTGCCAGCAGTCGGGACAATAGTGCAGAAACGCTGTAT.

About this clone: Gene names are mouse gene names. The CDR3 end lies 1 residue beyond the end of the read and is filled in from the germline J gene. This chain uses TRBV15 with TRBJ2-7; 12 bases map to TRBD2. With V trimmed by 4 bases and J by 3 bases, 1 base remained unmatched. Germline values: CDR1 SGHND, CDR2 FRSKSL. The CDR3 is 14 amino acids. This CDR3 is CASSSGLGGYEQYF. The covered CDR3 bases are TGTGCCAGCAGTTCGGGACTGGGGGGCTATGAACAGTAC. Combining the CDR3 with reference TRBV15 and TRBJ2-7 gives the whole variable domain DAGVTQTPRHEVAEKGQTIILKCEPVSGHNDLFWYRQTKIQGLELLSYFRSKSLMEDGGAFKDRFKAEMLNSSFSTLKIQPTEPKDSAVYLCASSSGLGGYEQYFGPGTRLTVL.

A remark on this clone: Gene names follow the mouse nomenclature. The sequence runs out 1 residue before the end of the CDR3; the remainder is reconstructed from the germline J gene. The chain couples TRBV13-1 to TRBJ1-6; tentative D call: TRBD1 (6 bases). TRBJ1-6 is filed as an ORF, its function uncertain. This CDR3 is 15 amino acids long. Germline V CDR1 and CDR2: NSHNY, SYGAGN. The germline V and J ends were trimmed by 3 bases and 0 bases, with 7 bases remaining between them. The CDR3 DNA, read in part, is TGTGCCAGCAGTGGGACAGATTCCTATAATTCGCCCCTCTAC. This translates into CASSGTDSYNSPLY. The full CDR3 is CASSGTDSYNSPLYF.

There are a few counts of this clone. Here the gene names and germline are mouse. Coverage ceases 1 residue before the CDR3 finishes, and the germline J gene fills in the end. The chain combines TRBV1 with TRBJ2-7; 8 nucleotides line up with TRBD2. Germline V gene sequence: CDR1 NSQYPW, CDR2 LRSPGD (reference sequence). V shed 4 bases and J 2 bases; nucleotides not matched to a gene: 4. The CDR3 length is 14 residues. The part of the CDR3 DNA that was read is TGCACCTGCAGTGGCCGGGACTGGACCTATGAACAGTAC. This translates into CTCSGRDWTYEQY. The whole CDR3 region reads CTCSGRDWTYEQYF.

By share of the sample, this clone is large (0.1 to 1%). The genes are named according to mouse. Sequencing ends 1 residue short of the CDR3 end; the germline J gene provides the rest. V gene TRBV3 combines with J gene TRBJ2-1, with 10 bases aligning to TRBD1. The V gene end was trimmed by 5 bases and the J gene end by 0 bases; junction bases not matched to a gene: 4. This CDR3 has 16 residues. CDR1 and CDR2 (germline): SNHLY, FYNGKV (reference sequence). The sequenced CDR3 bases are TGTGCCAGCAGCCGCGACAGGGGGCGTAACTATGCTGAGCAGTTC. It specifies CASSRDRGRNYAEQF. The CDR3 reads in full as CASSRDRGRNYAEQFF.

As to this clone: Gene and germline names: mouse. Sequencing ends 1 residue short of the CDR3 end; the germline J gene provides the rest. The gene calls are TRBV16 and TRBJ2-4; D possibly matches TRBD1 or TRBD2 (6 bases each). The CDR3 is made up of 14 amino acids. Trimming took 1 base from V and 3 from J, leaving 8 bases between them. Germline CDR1 and CDR2: SGHSA and FRNQAP. The CDR3 loop reads CASSLVGGQNTLYF. Partial CDR3 DNA: TGTGCAAGCAGCTTAGTCGGGGGCCAAAACACCTTGTAC.

This clone was seen a few times. Genes and germline are mouse. The CDR3 bases that were read are TGTGCCAGCAGTCTTGGGTTCACAGAAGTCTTC. Translation gives CASSLGFTEVF. The whole CDR3 region reads CASSLGFTEVFF. The chain uses TRBV26 and TRBJ1-1; D gene uncertain. The read halts 1 residue ahead of the CDR3 end, with the missing end drawn from the germline J gene. The germline V gene has CDR1 KGHPV and CDR2 FQNQEV (reference sequence). Trimming removed 3 bases at V and 4 bases at J, with 6 bases between. This CDR3 region has 12 residues. Looking up the rest from reference TRBV26 and TRBJ1-1 gives the full variable domain: NSKVIQTPRYLVKGQGQKAKMRCIPEKGHPVVFWYQQNKNNEFKFLINFQNQEVLQQIDMTEKRFSAECPSNSPCSLEIQSSEAGDSALYLCASSLGFTEVFFGKGTRLTVV.

With respect to this clone: The gene symbols are mouse symbols. The observed sequence ends 1 residue before the CDR3 terminus, with the missing tail filled in from the germline J gene. The chain combines TRBV13-1 with TRBJ1-1; 9 positions agree with TRBD1. CDR1 NSHNY and CDR2 SYGAGN come from the germline V gene. Losses at the gene ends were 3 bases for V and 4 bases for J; bases not matched to a gene: 7. The CDR3 spans 15 residues. The CDR3 DNA, read in part, is TGTGCCAGCAGTGTCCCGGGACAGGGTGCCACAGAAGTCTTC. It encodes CASSVPGQGATEVF. The full CDR3 protein reads CASSVPGQGATEVFF.

This clone was counted between two and nine times. Here the gene names and germline are mouse. The observed sequence ends 1 residue before the CDR3 terminus, with the missing tail filled in from the germline J gene. The V gene is TRBV1, the J gene TRBJ2-7; perhaps TRBD2 as D (6 bases). With 4 bases removed from V and 4 bases from J, the gap between germline ends came to 8 bases. The CDR3 consists of 12 residues. Germline CDR1 NSQYPW, CDR2 LRSPGD (reference sequence). Incomplete CDR3 DNA: TGCACCTGCAGTGTCGGGGGGTATGAACAGTAC. Translating gives CTCSVGGYEQY. From start to end, the CDR3 is CTCSVGGYEQYF.

Note on this clone: Gene names and germline refer to mouse. CDR3 DNA, as far as it was read: TGCTCCAGCAGTCAATCACTGGGCTCAGAAGTCTTC. Its protein product is CSSSQSLGSEVF. The CDR3 reads in full as CSSSQSLGSEVFF. This chain links TRBV23 with TRBJ1-1. The read terminates 1 residue before the CDR3 end, so the remaining end is supplied by the germline J gene. CDR3 length equals 13 residues. The germline CDR1 and CDR2 sequences are KGHTA and FQNQQP.

On this clone: The genes are named according to mouse. CDR3 DNA, as far as it was read: TGTGCCAGCAGCCGTGCAGAAACGCTGTAT. As protein: CASSRAETLY. The CDR3 in full is CASSRAETLYF. The chain links TRBV2 to TRBJ2-3; no clear D. The sequence runs out 1 residue before the end of the CDR3; the remainder is reconstructed from the germline J gene. Germline CDR1 LGHNA, CDR2 YSYQKL. V lost 4 bases, J lost 1 base, and 0 bases lay in between. CDR3 length equals 11 residues.

In regard to this clone: The listed genes are named as in mouse. Read data end 1 residue before the CDR3 end; the end is taken from the germline J gene. J is TRBJ2-5 and V is TRBV16; D perhaps matches TRBD1 (5 bases). V lost 3 bases and J lost 3, with 7 bases in between. This CDR3 is 13 amino acids long. Germline V lookup: CDR1 SGHSA, CDR2 FRNQAP. This CDR3 is CASSLDTQDTQYF. The CDR3 bases that were read are TGTGCAAGCAGCTTGGACACTCAAGACACCCAGTAC.

This clone was detected a few times. Gene names and germline refer to mouse. With the read ending 1 residue before the CDR3 end, the germline J gene is used to fill in that end. V and J are TRBV13-2 and TRBJ1-2; 7 positions agree with TRBD1. J gave up 0 bases and V 4 bases, and 3 bases lay outside the gene matches. Germline values: CDR1 NNHNN, CDR2 SYGAGS (reference sequence). The CDR3 contains 14 residues. Here the CDR3 reads CASGPGTANSDYTF. Partial CDR3 DNA: TGTGCCAGCGGTCCCGGGACAGCAAACTCCGACTACACC.

Details on this clone: Genes here carry mouse names. The sequenced fragment ends 1 residue before the CDR3 boundary, so the rest is inferred from the germline J gene. V and J are TRBV12-1 and TRBJ2-5, with 9 nucleotides matching TRBD2. Germline V gene data show CDR1 as SGHSN and CDR2 as HYEKVE. The CDR3 has 15 residues. V was pared by 2 bases and J by 3 bases, with 5 bases of the junction left unmatched. The sequenced part of the CDR3 DNA is TGTGCCAGCTCTCCCAAACTGGGGGGTCAAGACACCCAGTAC. Its protein is CASSPKLGGQDTQY. The full-length CDR3 reads as CASSPKLGGQDTQYF.

About this clone itself: Gene names and germline match the mouse. The read gets to within 1 residue of the CDR3 end, and the germline J gene fills in the rest. The J gene is TRBJ1-1, the V gene TRBV12-1; D remains unclear. CDR1 and CDR2 from the germline V gene are SGHSN and HYEKVE. There are 12 residues in the CDR3. V lost 4 bases and J lost 0, with 5 bases in between. Here the CDR3 reads CASSLTNTEVFF. The CDR3 DNA, read in part, is TGTGCCAGCTCACTTACAAACACAGAAGTCTTC.

Of note for this clone: The listed genes are named as in mouse. Read data end 1 residue before the CDR3 end; the end is taken from the germline J gene. The genes are TRBV26 and TRBJ2-4; D remains unclear. Per the germline V gene, CDR1 is KGHPV and CDR2 is FQNQEV (reference sequence). V was shortened by 4 bases and J by 3 bases, with 8 bases between the two germline ends. This CDR3 region has 13 residues. The CDR3 here is CASSPRAQNTLYF. The CDR3 bases that were read are TGTGCCAGCAGTCCCCGGGCCCAAAACACCTTGTAC.

As regards this clone: Gene names and germline refer to mouse. The CDR3 goes on 1 residue after the read ends, and that part is filled in from the germline J gene. The chain employs TRBV16 and TRBJ1-3; D remains ambiguous. V lost 1 base, J lost 0 bases, and 4 bases lay in between. This CDR3 is built from 14 residues. CDR1 and CDR2 from the germline V gene are SGHSA and FRNQAP. CDR3 DNA, as far as it was read: TGTGCAAGCAGCTTAGGAGATTCTGGAAATACGCTCTAT. Its translation is CASSLGDSGNTLY. The full CDR3 protein is CASSLGDSGNTLYF.

As regards this clone: The gene names given are mouse names. CDR3 DNA (partial): TGTGCCAGCAGTGATAGTACCGATCCCAACGAAAGATTATTT. Its protein product is CASSDSTDPNERLF. The entire CDR3 reads CASSDSTDPNERLFF. The chain carries TRBV13-1 and TRBJ1-4; D not certain. The sequenced fragment ends 1 residue before the CDR3 boundary, so the rest is inferred from the germline J gene. Trimming took 1 base from V and 3 from J, leaving 10 bases between them. The CDR3 runs to 15 residues. Germline-derived CDR1 and CDR2 are NSHNY and SYGAGN.

With regard to this clone: Genes and germline come from the mouse. Read sequence stops 1 residue before the CDR3 end, and the germline J gene provides the missing end. This chain links TRBV31 with TRBJ2-7; the match to TRBD2 covers 9 bases. V lost 0 bases to trimming and J lost 2 bases; unmatched junction nucleotides: 2. The germline CDR1 and CDR2 sequences are GKSSPN and SITVG. The length of the CDR3 is 14 residues. Incomplete CDR3 DNA: TGTGCCTGGAGTCTCGGGACTGGGACCTATGAACAGTAC. Translation: CAWSLGTGTYEQY. The whole CDR3 reads CAWSLGTGTYEQYF.

Regarding this clone: Gene and germline names: mouse. The read terminates 1 residue before the CDR3 end, so the remaining end is supplied by the germline J gene. This chain links TRBV3 with TRBJ1-3; D not certain. The V end was cut by 1 base, the J end by 3 bases, with 7 bases between. Germline V gene lookup returns CDR1 SNHLY and CDR2 FYNGKV (reference sequence). The CDR3 extends over 14 amino acids. The CDR3 DNA, read in part, is TGTGCCAGCAGCTTAGGCTGGGTTGGAAATACGCTCTAT. This sequence encodes CASSLGWVGNTLY. In full, the CDR3 reads CASSLGWVGNTLYF. Full variable domain (outside the CDR3, taken from reference TRBV3 and TRBJ1-3): GPKVLQIPSHQIIDMGQMVTLNCDPVSNHLYFYWYKQILGQQMEFLVNFYNGKVMEKSKLFKDQFSVERPDGSYFTLKIQPTALEDSAVYFCASSLGWVGNTLYFGEGSRLIVV.